This record looks at one T cell receptor beta chain sequence and its context. The clone's antigen remains unknown. No much larger clone exists at a distance of one base, and base qualities are not known. Peripheral blood CD8+ and CD4+ T cells from healthy donors, Susac syndrome patients and multiple sclerosis patients were profiled by high-throughput TCR beta sequencing. The healthy donors served as controls matched for age and sex. CD8+ TEMRA cells were enriched by FACS, while bulk CD8+ and CD4+ T cells were purified by magnetic negative isolation. Blood was collected in EDTA tubes and processed within 24 hours, with PBMCs isolated through density gradient centrifugation. PBMCs intended for TCR sequencing were cryopreserved in liquid nitrogen and were subsequently thawed in a 37 degrees C water bath. A purity of at least 90% was achieved for sorted or isolated CD4+, CD8+ and CD8+ TEMRA cells. The V and J ends are trimmed by 4 bases and 4 bases, leaving 7 bases between them. CDR1 MNHEY and CDR2 SVGAGI were looked up in the germline V gene. The CDR3 numbers 12 residues from cysteine through phenylalanine. Just the 36-base CDR3 DNA is kept, in frame starting at base 1.

The data are from a study of CD8 T cells in Susac syndrome (dated by TCRdb to the late 2010s). A note on the overall study: Repertoire sequencing was used to test whether CD8+ T cell activation and differentiation in Susac syndrome was antigen driven. Results the study describes overall, beyond this receptor: The number of individuals in the TCR sequencing and HLA analysis was recognized as being relatively small.

RNA was extracted with the RNeasy kit and roughly 0.45 to 1 ug was reverse transcribed using random hexamers. TCR beta CDR3 regions were amplified with the immunoSEQ multiplex PCR assay covering 54 Vbeta and 13 Jbeta segments. Bias from PCR amplification was corrected by using a synthetic template baseline for primer optimization and for computational correction. Processing in the source paper ran as follows. Only productive sequences were kept, with reads annotated to V, D and J genes according to IMGT and analyzed in immunoSEQ Analyzer. Clonality was computed as one minus Shannon entropy normalized by log2 of the number of productive unique sequences. For each patient and control, public and private clones were evaluated within the 100 most prevalent clones. A clone was defined as Susac-specific if it was absent from the healthy and MS cohorts, from 1052 published viral clones and from other ImmuneACCESS disease sequences. TCRdb cleaned the public reads at Q25 with fastp, built clones with MiXCR and kept in-frame beta chains. Rows with one shared CDR3 protein collapse into an entry with the most common genes and DNA. Clone size and V and J calls follow TCRdb, not the original study. The sample includes about 130,000 distinct CDR3 sequences, with around 94% observed a single time. The ten largest clones capture over 0.07% of the sample.

The chain joins TRBV6-5 to TRBJ1-2; the D gene is not confidently resolved. The sample consisted of CD4+ T cells from PBMCs. The sequence was obtained from a human donor in good health. DNA sequence: TGTGCCAGCAGTTCCGACCGCTATGGCTACACCTTC. This yields the protein CASSSDRYGYTF.